The next 19 T cell receptor beta chains were all read from a single sample in a study of patients and donors after allogeneic stem cell transplantation. One entry per CDR3 protein results from TCRdb running MiXCR on the RT-PCR reads. The data hold under 200,000 distinct CDR3 sequences, with about 30% observed a single time. What was sequenced was blood, either unsorted or a sorted T cell fraction (not recorded which). Receptors originate from a human donor who was either an allogeneic HSCT recipient or a stem cell or donor lymphocyte infusion donor (not recorded which). It is not recorded whose cells these are; they may come from a transplant donor.

This clonotype was counted only a few times. CDR3 nucleotides: TGTGCCAGCAGCCAGGGGATTCATCAGCCCCAGCATTTT. Translated: CASSQGIHQPQHF. The genes are TRBV3-1 and TRBJ1-5; D uncertain. Trimming cost V 3 bases and J 5 bases, with 8 bases left between them. This CDR3 spans 13 amino acids. From germline, CDR1 is LGHDT and CDR2 YNNKEL (reference sequence).

This rearrangement joins TRBV12-3 or TRBV12-4 to TRBJ1-2, with TRBD1 as a possible D gene (6 bases). The ends were cut back, 5 bases at V and 8 bases at J, with 18 bases in the middle. The CDR3 is 14 amino acids. The CDR3 reads CASSTTTGLWGYTF. The CDR3, as DNA: TGTGCCAGCAGTACAACCACAGGGTTATGGGGCTACACCTTC.

This clonotype has only a few counts. The chain combines TRBV13 with TRBJ1-1, with no clear D. Trimming pared 5 bases from V and 1 base from J, leaving 14 bases between. The CDR3 runs to 15 residues. The germline V gene has CDR1 PRHDT and CDR2 FYEKMQ (reference sequence). CDR3 region: CASSSNLVTNTEAFF. The CDR3 region has the DNA TGTGCCAGCAGCAGTAACCTGGTGACGAACACTGAAGCTTTCTTT.

This clonotype was detected only a few times. V is TRBV29-1 and J is TRBJ2-5; D is perhaps TRBD2 (6 bases). V dropped 0 bases and J dropped 14 bases, with 16 bases sitting between them. Germline assignment: CDR1 SQVTM and CDR2 ANQGSEA. This CDR3 has 12 residues. The CDR3 DNA follows: TGCAGCGTTGAAGATGCAGGCAGAGCGGGCTACTTC. Amino acids: CSVEDAGRAGYF. The full variable domain, with the rest looked up from reference TRBV29-1 and TRBJ2-5, is SAVISQKPSRDICQRGTSLTIQCQVDSQVTMMFWYRQQPGQSLTLIATANQGSEATYESGFVIDKFPISRPNLTFSTLTVSNMSPEDSSIYLCSVEDAGRAGYFGPGTRLLVL.

This clonotype has just a few counts. The genes are TRBV10-3 and TRBJ2-7; D possibly corresponds to TRBD2 (5 bases). V lost 8 bases and J lost 3, with 11 bases in between. Germline CDR1 and CDR2: ENHRY and SYGVKD. The CDR3 covers 12 residues. The CDR3 spells CAISLEDYEQYF. The DNA for the CDR3 is TGTGCCATCTCACTAGAAGACTACGAGCAGTACTTC.

On this clonotype itself: One junction end does not reproduce the germline sequence, and a read error may be involved. The CDR3 bases are TGTGCTAGCAGCTCCCCTAGCGGCCACCTATACGAGCAGTACTTC. It yields the protein CASSSPSGHLYEQYF. This chain joins TRBV7-7 and TRBJ2-7; TRBD2 matches 7 bases. CDR3 length: 15 residues. Germline assignment: CDR1 SSHAT and CDR2 FNYEAQ (reference sequence).

This clonotype was seen a handful of times. This chain joins TRBV7-6 and TRBJ1-3; D remains unclear. The CDR3 totals 15 residues. Trimming took 1 base from V and 0 from J, leaving 7 bases between them. The V gene's germline CDR1 is SGHVS and CDR2 FNYEAQ. The CDR3 spells CASSLGVSSGNTIYF. The CDR3 nucleotides are TGTGCCAGCAGCTTAGGAGTGTCCTCTGGAAACACCATATATTTT.

This clonotype qualifies as medium-sized. V and J are TRBV6-5 and TRBJ1-5; possibly TRBD1 for D (5 bases). Trimming removed 0 bases from V and 7 bases from J, with 13 bases in between. The CDR3 sequence is 15 residues long. The germline V gene encodes CDR1 MNHEY and CDR2 SVGAGI. The CDR3 DNA sequence: TGTGCCAGCAGTTACTCGCAGCTTTCAGGGCAGCCCCAGCATTTT. It specifies CASSYSQLSGQPQHF.

The chain recombines TRBV20-1 with TRBJ2-1; 10 nucleotides agree with TRBD2. V lost 5 bases, J lost 4 bases, and 5 bases stayed unmatched. From germline, CDR1 is DFQATT and CDR2 SNEGSKA (reference sequence). CDR3 size: 14 residues. The CDR3 DNA sequence: TGCAGTGCTCCCGGGACTAGCGCTTACAATGAGCAGTTCTTC. Translating it yields CSAPGTSAYNEQFF.

This clonotype was counted between two and nine times. The gene calls are TRBV25-1 and TRBJ1-6, with D uncertain. Trimming took 4 bases from V and 2 from J, leaving 12 bases between them. Germline V gene data show CDR1 as MGHDK and CDR2 as SYGVNS. The CDR3 consists of 16 residues. CDR3 sequence: CASSGEGPPYNSPLHF. CDR3 bases: TGTGCCAGCAGTGGGGAAGGACCGCCCTATAATTCACCCCTCCACTTT.

V gene TRBV9 combines with J gene TRBJ2-1; possibly TRBD2 for D (5 bases). This CDR3 region has 17 residues. The germline V and J ends were trimmed by 3 bases and 8 bases, with 24 bases remaining between them. Germline-derived CDR1 and CDR2 are SGDLS and YYNGEE. CDR3 residues: CASSGYGESDAYDEQFF. The CDR3 DNA sequence: TGTGCCAGCAGCGGGTACGGGGAGTCGGATGCTTACGATGAGCAGTTCTTC.

In its sample, this clonotype was seen a few times. The chain carries TRBV5-1 and TRBJ1-6; D perhaps matches TRBD1 (6 bases). The germline V gene has CDR1 SGHRS and CDR2 YFSETQ. The V end was cut by 3 bases, the J end by 5 bases, with 9 bases between. CDR3 length equals 14 residues. The CDR3 protein is CASSWTANNSPLHF. The CDR3 bases are TGCGCCAGCAGCTGGACAGCAAATAATTCACCCCTCCACTTT.

The chain joins TRBV7-8 to TRBJ2-1, with D perhaps TRBD2 (5 bases). The CDR3 is 14 residues long. V was cut by 1 base and J by 8 bases, with 12 bases left in between. Looked up from germline, CDR1 is SGHVS and CDR2 is FQNEAQ. The CDR3 region has the DNA TGTGCCAGCAGCTTAGAGGGATTGCGGGATGAGCAGTTCTTC. As protein: CASSLEGLRDEQFF.

The genes are TRBV27 and TRBJ1-4, with 10 bases that match TRBD1. CDR1 MNHEY and CDR2 SMNVEV come from the germline V gene (reference sequence). The CDR3 has 14 residues. V trimming: 6 bases; J trimming: 4 bases; junction bases outside the gene matches: 2. The CDR3 here is CASSGDRGNEKLFF. The DNA for the CDR3 is TGTGCCAGCAGCGGGGACAGGGGTAATGAAAAACTGTTTTTT.

V gene TRBV20-1 combines with J gene TRBJ2-2; 8 bases are a match to TRBD2. The CDR3 sequence is 16 residues long. Germline V gene lookup returns CDR1 DFQATT and CDR2 SNEGSKA (reference sequence). V gave up 5 bases and J gave up 8 bases; unmatched junction bases: 16. The CDR3 nucleotides are TGCAGTGCTGAAATCGTAGCGGGAAAACCACCAGGGGAGCTGTTTTTT. It encodes CSAEIVAGKPPGELFF.

This sequence joins TRBV4-2 and TRBJ2-7, with 11 positions matching TRBD1. J lost 2 bases, V lost 1 base, and 4 bases had no gene match. Germline V gives CDR1 LGHNA, CDR2 YNFKEQ. This CDR3 comprises 16 residues. The DNA for the CDR3 is TGTGCCAGCAGCCAAGGTCCGGACAGGGGGCCCTACGAGCAGTACTTC. Its protein product is CASSQGPDRGPYEQYF.

This clonotype occurred a few times. The V and J genes are TRBV20-1 and TRBJ1-5; a weak D match, TRBD1 (6 bases). Trimming cost V 7 bases and J 5 bases, with 12 bases left between them. Per germline, CDR1 DFQATT and CDR2 SNEGSKA (reference sequence). The CDR3 loop spans 12 amino acids. The CDR3 here is CSGRRGDQPQHF. The CDR3 DNA reads TGCAGTGGGCGCAGGGGAGATCAGCCCCAGCATTTT.

The chain has TRBV5-1 and TRBJ2-7, with 8 positions matching TRBD1. Germline V gene data show CDR1 as SGHRS and CDR2 as YFSETQ. With 2 bases clipped from V and 3 bases from J, the junction kept 7 bases outside the gene matches. The CDR3 runs to 15 residues. Here the CDR3 DNA reads TGCGCCAGCAGCTTAGGGACAGGTTTACTCTACGAGCAGTACTTC. Protein product: CASSLGTGLLYEQYF. The whole variable domain, remainder taken from reference TRBV5-1 and TRBJ2-7, is KAGVTQTPRYLIKTRGQQVTLSCSPISGHRSVSWYQQTPGQGLQFLFEYFSETQRNKGNFPGRFSGRQFSNSRSEMNVSTLELGDSALYLCASSLGTGLLYEQYFGPGTRLTVT.

This clonotype was observed a few times. J is TRBJ2-5 and V is TRBV10-3; D possibly corresponds to TRBD1 (6 bases). Germline V gene lookup returns CDR1 ENHRY and CDR2 SYGVKD. V was clipped by 2 bases and J by 2 bases, with 6 bases between them. The CDR3 is made up of 13 amino acids. The CDR3 region has the DNA TGTGCCATCAGTGAGAGGGGGCAAGAGACCCAGTACTTC. Its protein product is CAISERGQETQYF.